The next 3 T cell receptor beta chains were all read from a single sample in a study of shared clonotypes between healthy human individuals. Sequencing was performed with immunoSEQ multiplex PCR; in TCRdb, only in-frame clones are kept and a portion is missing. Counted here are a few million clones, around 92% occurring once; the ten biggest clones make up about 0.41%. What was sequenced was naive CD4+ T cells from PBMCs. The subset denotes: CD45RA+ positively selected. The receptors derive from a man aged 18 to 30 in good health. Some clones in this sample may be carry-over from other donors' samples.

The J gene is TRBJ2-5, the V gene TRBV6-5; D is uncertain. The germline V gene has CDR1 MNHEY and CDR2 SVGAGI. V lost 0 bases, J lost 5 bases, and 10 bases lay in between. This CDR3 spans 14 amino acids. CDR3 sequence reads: CASSYSTLGETQYF. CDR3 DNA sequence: TGTGCCAGCAGTTACTCGACCCTGGGGGAGACCCAGTACTTC.

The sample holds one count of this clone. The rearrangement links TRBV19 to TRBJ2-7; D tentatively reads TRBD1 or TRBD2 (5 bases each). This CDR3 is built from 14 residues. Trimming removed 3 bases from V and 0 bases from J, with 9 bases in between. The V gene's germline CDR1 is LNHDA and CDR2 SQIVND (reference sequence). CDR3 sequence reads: CASSMWGTSYEQYF. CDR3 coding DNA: TGTGCCAGTAGTATGTGGGGGACCTCCTACGAGCAGTACTTC. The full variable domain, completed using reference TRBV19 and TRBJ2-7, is DGGITQSPKYLFRKEGQNVTLSCEQNLNHDAMYWYRQDPGQGLRLIYYSQIVNDFQKGDIAEGYSVSREKKESFPLTVTSAQKNPTAFYLCASSMWGTSYEQYFGPGTRLTVT.

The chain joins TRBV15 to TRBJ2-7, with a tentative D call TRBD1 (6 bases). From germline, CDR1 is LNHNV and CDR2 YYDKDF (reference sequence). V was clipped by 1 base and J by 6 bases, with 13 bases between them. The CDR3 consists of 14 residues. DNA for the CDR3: TGTGCCACCAGCAGAGCGCTAACAGGGTCCGAGCAGTACTTC. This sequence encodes CATSRALTGSEQYF. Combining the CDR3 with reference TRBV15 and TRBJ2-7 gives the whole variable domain DAMVIQNPRYQVTQFGKPVTLSCSQTLNHNVMYWYQQKSSQAPKLLFHYYDKDFNNEADTPDNFQSRRPNTSFCFLDIRSPGLGDTAMYLCATSRALTGSEQYFGPGTRLTVT.